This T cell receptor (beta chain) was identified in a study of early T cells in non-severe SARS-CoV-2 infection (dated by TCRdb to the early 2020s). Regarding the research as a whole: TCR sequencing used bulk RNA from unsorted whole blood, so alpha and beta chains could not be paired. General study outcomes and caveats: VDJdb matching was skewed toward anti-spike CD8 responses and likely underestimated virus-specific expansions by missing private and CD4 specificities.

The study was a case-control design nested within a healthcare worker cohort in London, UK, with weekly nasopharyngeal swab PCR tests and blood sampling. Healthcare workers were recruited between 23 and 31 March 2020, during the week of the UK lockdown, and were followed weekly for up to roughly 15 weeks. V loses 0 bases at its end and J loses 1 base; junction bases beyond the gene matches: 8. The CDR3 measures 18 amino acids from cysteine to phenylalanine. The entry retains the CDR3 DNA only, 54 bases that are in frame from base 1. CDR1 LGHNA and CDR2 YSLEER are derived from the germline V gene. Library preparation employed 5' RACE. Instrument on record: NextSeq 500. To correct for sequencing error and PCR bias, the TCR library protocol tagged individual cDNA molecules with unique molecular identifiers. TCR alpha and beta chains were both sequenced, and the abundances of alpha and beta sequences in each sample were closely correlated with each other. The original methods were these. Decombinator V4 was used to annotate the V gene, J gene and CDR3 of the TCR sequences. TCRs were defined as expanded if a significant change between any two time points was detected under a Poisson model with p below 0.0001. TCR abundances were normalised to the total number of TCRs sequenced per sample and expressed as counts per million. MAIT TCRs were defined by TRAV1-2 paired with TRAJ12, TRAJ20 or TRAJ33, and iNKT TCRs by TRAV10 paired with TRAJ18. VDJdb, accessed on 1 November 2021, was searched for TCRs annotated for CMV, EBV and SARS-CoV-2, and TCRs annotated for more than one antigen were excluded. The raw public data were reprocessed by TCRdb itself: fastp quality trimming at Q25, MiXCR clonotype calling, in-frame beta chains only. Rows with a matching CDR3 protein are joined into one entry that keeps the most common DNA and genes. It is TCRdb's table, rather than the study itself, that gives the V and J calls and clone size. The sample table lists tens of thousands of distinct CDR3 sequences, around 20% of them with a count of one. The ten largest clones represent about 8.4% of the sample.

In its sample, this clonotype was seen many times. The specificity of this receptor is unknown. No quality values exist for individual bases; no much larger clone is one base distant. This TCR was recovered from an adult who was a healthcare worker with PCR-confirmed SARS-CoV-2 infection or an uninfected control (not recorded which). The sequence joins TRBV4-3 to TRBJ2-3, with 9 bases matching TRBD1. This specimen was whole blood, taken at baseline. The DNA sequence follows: TGCGCCAGCAGCCAAGAGGCGCCCTGGACAGGGGGCACAGATACGCAGTATTTT. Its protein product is CASSQEAPWTGGTDTQYF.